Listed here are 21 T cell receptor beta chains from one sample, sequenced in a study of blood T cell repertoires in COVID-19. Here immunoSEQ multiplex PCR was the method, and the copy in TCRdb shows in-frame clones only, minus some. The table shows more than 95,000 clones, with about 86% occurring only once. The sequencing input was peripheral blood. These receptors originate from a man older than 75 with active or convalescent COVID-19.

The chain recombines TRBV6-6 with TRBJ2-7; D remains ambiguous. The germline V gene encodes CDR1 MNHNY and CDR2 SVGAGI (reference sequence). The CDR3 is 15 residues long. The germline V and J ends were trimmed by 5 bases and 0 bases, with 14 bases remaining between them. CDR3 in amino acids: CASSPAPTVSYEQYF. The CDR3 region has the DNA TGTGCCAGCAGTCCAGCCCCGACTGTCTCCTACGAGCAGTACTTC.

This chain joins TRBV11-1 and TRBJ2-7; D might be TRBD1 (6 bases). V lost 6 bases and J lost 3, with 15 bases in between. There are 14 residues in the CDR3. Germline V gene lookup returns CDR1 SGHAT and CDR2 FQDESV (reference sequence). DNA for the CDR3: TGTGCCAGCAGTCAGGGGCGGCGAAACTACGAGCAGTACTTC. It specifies CASSQGRRNYEQYF.

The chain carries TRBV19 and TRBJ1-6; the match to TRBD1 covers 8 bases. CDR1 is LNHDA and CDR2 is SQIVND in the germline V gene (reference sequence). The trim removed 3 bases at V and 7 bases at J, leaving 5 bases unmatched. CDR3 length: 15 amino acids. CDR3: CASSIVGQGNSPLHF. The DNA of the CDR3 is TGTGCCAGTAGTATTGTTGGACAGGGAAATTCACCCCTCCACTTT.

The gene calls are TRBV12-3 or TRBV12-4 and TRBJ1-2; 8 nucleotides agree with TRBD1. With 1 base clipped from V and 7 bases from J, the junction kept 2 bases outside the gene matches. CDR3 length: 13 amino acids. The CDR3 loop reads CASSLGTGFGYTF. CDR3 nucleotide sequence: TGTGCCAGCAGTTTAGGGACAGGGTTTGGCTACACCTTC.

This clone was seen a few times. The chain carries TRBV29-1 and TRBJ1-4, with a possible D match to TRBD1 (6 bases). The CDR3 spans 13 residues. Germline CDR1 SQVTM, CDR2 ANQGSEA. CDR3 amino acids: CVGGRSTNEKLFF. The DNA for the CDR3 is TGCGTCGGGGGGCGGAGTACTAATGAAAAACTGTTTTTT.

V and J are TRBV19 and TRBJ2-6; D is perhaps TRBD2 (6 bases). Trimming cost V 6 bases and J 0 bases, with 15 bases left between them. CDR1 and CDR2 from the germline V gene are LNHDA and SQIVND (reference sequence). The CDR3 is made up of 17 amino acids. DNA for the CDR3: TGTGCCAGTAGAGCGGAGGGGCCTCTCTCTGGGGCCAACGTCCTGACTTTC. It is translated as CASRAEGPLSGANVLTF.

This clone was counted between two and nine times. CDR3 sequence: CASSPQGASYNEQFF. CDR3 sequence (DNA): TGTGCCAGCAGCCCCCAGGGGGCATCCTACAATGAGCAGTTCTTC. J is TRBJ2-1 and V is TRBV7-9; TRBD1 agrees at 8 bases. This CDR3 has 15 amino acids. The trim removed 5 bases at V and 1 base at J, leaving 4 bases unmatched. Per the germline V gene, CDR1 is SEHNR and CDR2 is FQNEAQ (reference sequence). Filled out from reference TRBV7-9 and TRBJ2-1, the complete variable domain reads DTGVSQNPRHKITKRGQNVTFRCDPISEHNRLYWYRQTLGQGPEFLTYFQNEAQLEKSRLLSDRFSAERPKGSFSTLEIQRTEQGDSAMYLCASSPQGASYNEQFFGPGTRLTVL.

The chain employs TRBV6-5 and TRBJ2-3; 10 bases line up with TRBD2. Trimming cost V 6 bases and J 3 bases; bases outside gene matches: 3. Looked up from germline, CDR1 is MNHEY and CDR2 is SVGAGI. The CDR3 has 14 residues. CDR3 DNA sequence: TGTGCCAGCAGACCTAGCGGGAGTACAGATACGCAGTATTTT. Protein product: CASRPSGSTDTQYF.

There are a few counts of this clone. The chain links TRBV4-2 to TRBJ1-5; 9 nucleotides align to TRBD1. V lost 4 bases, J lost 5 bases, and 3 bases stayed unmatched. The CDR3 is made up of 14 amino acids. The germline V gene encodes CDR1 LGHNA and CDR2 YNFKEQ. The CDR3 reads CASSLDRGDQPQHF. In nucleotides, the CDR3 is TGTGCCAGCAGCCTTGACAGGGGGGATCAGCCCCAGCATTTT.

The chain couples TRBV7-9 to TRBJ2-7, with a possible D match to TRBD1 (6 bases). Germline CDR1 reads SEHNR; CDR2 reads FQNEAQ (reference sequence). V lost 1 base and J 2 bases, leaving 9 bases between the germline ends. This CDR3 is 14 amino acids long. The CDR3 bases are TGTGCCAGCAGCTTAGGACAGGCCCCCTACGAGCAGTACTTC. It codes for CASSLGQAPYEQYF.

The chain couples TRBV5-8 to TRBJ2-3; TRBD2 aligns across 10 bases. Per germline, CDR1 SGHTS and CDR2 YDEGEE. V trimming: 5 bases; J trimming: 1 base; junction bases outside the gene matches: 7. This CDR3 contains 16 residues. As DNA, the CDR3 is TGTGCCAGCAGTACCCGACTAGCGGGCGGCACAGATACGCAGTATTTT. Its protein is CASSTRLAGGTDTQYF.

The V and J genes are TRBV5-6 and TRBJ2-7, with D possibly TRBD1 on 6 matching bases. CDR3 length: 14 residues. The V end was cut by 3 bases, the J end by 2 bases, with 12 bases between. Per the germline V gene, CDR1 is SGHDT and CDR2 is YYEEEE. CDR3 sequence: CASSSQGTTYEQYF. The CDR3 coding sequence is TGTGCCAGCAGCTCCCAGGGGACAACCTACGAGCAGTACTTC.

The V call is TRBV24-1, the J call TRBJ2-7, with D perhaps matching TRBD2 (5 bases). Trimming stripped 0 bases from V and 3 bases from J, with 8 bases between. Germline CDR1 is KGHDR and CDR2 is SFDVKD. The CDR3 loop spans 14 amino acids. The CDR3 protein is CATSDLRAGYEQYF. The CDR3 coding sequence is TGTGCCACCAGTGATTTGCGGGCGGGCTACGAGCAGTACTTC.

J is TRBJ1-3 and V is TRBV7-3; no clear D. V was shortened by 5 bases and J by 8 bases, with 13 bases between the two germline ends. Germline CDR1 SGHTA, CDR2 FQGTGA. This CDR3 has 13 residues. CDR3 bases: TGTGCCAGCAGCCCCGGCCAAGGAGACACCATATATTTT. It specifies CASSPGQGDTIYF.

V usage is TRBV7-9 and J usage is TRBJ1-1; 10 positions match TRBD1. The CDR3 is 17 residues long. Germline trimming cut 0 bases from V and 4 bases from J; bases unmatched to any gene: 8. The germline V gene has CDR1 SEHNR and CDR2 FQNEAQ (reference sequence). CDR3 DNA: TGTGCCAGCAGCTTAGCACCGGGACAGGGGAGAGGCACTGAAGCTTTCTTT. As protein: CASSLAPGQGRGTEAFF.

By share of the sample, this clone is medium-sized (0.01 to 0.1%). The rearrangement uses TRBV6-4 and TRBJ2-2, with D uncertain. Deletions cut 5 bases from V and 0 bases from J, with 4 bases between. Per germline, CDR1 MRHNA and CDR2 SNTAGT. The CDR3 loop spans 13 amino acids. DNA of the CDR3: TGTGCCAGCAGTACAGCGAACACCGGGGAGCTGTTTTTT. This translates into CASSTANTGELFF.

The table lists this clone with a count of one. The DNA of the CDR3 is TGTGCCAGCAGCCCCGGGACAGGGTCCTATGGCTACACCTTC. Translated: CASSPGTGSYGYTF. The V call is TRBV3-1 (or the pseudogene TRBV3-2), the J call TRBJ1-2, with 9 bases fitting TRBD1. The germline V gene encodes CDR1 LGHDT and CDR2 YNNKEL (reference sequence). The CDR3 covers 14 residues. The J segment lost 4 bases and the V segment lost 4 bases, leaving 4 bases of the junction unmatched.

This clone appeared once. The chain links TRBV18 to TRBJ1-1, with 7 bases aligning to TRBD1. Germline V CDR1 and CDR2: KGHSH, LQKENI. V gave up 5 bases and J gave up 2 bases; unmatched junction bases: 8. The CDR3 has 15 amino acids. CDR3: CASSGTYRGNTEAFF. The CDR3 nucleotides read TGTGCCAGCTCAGGAACCTACAGGGGTAACACTGAAGCTTTCTTT. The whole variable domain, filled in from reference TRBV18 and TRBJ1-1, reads NAGVMQNPRHLVRRRGQEARLRCSPMKGHSHVYWYRQLPEEGLKFMVYLQKENIIDESGMPKERFSAEFPKEGPSILRIQQVVRGDSAAYFCASSGTYRGNTEAFFGQGTRLTVV.

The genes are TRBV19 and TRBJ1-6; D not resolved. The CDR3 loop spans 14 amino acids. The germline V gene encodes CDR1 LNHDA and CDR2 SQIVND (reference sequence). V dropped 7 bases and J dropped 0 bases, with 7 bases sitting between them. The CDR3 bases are TGTGCCAGTACCCTGAGCTCCTATAATTCACCCCTCCACTTT. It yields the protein CASTLSSYNSPLHF.

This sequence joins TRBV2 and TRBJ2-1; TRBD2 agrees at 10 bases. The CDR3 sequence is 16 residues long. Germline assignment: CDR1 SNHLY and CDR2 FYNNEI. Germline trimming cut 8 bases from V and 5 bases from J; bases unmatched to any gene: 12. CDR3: CASEDGSGGADNEQFF. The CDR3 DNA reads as TGTGCCAGCGAAGACGGGAGCGGGGGGGCCGACAATGAGCAGTTCTTC.

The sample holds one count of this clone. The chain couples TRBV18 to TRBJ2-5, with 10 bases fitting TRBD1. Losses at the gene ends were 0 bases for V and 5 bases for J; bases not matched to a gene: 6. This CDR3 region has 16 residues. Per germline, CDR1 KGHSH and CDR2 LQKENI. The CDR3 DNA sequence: TGTGCCAGCTCACCACCGACGACAGGGGGCAGGGAGACCCAGTACTTC. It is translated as CASSPPTTGGRETQYF.